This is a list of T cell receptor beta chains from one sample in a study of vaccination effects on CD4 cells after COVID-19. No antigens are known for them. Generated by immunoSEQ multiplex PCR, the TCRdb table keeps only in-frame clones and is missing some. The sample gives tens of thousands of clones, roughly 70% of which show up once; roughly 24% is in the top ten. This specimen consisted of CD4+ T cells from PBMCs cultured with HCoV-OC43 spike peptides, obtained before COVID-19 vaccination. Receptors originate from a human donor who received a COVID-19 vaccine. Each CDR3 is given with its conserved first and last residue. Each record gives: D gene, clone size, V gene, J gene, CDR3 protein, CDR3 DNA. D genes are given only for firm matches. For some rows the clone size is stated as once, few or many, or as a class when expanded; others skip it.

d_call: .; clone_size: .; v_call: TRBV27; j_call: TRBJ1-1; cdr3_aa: CASSPQLKGNTEAFF; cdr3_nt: TGTGCCAGCAGTCCCCAGTTGAAGGGGAACACTGAAGCTTTCTTT
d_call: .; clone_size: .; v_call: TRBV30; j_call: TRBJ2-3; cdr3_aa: CAWELGAATDTQYF; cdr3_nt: TGTGCCTGGGAGCTTGGAGCAGCAACAGATACGCAGTATTTT
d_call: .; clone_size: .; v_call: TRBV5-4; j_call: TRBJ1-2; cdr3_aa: CASSNMGRGKGYTF; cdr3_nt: TGTGCCAGCAGCAACATGGGTAGGGGGAAAGGCTACACCTTC
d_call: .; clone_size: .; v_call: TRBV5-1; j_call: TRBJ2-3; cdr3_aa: CASSLARFTDTQYF; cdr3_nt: TGCGCCAGCAGCTTGGCCCGTTTCACAGATACGCAGTATTTT
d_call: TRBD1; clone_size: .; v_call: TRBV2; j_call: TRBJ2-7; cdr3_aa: CASSQDRGQQYF; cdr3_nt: TGTGCCAGCAGCCAAGACAGGGGCCAGCAGTACTTC
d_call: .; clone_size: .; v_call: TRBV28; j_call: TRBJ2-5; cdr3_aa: CASSLVSSAPLQETQYF; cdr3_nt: TGTGCCAGCAGTTTAGTTTCTAGCGCTCCACTTCAAGAGACCCAGTACTTC
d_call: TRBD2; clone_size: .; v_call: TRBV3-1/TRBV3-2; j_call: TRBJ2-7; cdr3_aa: CASSQIRGGGEQYF; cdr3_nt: TGTGCCAGCAGCCAAATCCGGGGGGGCGGCGAGCAGTACTTC
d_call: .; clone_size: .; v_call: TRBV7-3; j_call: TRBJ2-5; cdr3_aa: CASSKDRLGETQYF; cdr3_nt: TGTGCCAGCTCCAAAGACAGGCTTGGAGAGACCCAGTACTTC
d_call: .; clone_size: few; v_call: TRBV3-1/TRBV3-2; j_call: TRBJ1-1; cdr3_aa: CASSQDGGNTEAFF; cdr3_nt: TGTGCCAGCAGCCAAGATGGAGGGAACACTGAAGCTTTCTTT
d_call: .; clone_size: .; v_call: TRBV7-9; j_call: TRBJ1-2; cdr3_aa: CAGSVENGYTF; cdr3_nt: TGTGCCGGATCAGTTGAAAATGGCTACACCTTC
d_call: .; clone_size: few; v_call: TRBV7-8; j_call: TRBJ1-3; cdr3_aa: CASSVGVSGNTIYF; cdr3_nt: TGTGCCAGCAGCGTAGGGGTATCCGGAAACACCATATATTTT
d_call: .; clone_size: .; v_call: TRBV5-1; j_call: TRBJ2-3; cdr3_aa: CASREGGRTDTQYF; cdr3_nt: TGCGCCAGCAGGGAGGGGGGACGCACAGATACGCAGTATTTT
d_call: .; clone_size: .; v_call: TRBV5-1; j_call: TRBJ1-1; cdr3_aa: CASSSAGGYTEAFF; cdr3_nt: TGCGCCAGCAGCTCGGCGGGGGGCTACACTGAAGCTTTCTTT
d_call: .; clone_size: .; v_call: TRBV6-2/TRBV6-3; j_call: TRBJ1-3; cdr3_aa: CASSPGRVSGNTIYF; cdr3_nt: TGTGCCAGCAGCCCGGGACGGGTCTCTGGAAACACCATATATTTT
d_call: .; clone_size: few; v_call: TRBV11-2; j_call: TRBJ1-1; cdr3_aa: CASSLAQGVGQAFF; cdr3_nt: TGTGCCAGCAGCTTAGCCCAAGGGGTCGGCCAAGCTTTCTTT
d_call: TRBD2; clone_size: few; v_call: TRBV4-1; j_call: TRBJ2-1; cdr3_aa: CASERSSGMNEQFF; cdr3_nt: TGCGCCAGCGAGCGGTCTAGCGGGATGAATGAGCAGTTCTTC
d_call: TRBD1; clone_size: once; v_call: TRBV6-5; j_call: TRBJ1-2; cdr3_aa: CASSWTGTKGYTF; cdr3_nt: TGTGCCAGCAGTTGGACAGGGACGAAGGGCTACACCTTC
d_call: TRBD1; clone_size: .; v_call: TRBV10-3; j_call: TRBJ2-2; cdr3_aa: CAISDGTGGNTGELFF; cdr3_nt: TGTGCCATCAGTGATGGGACAGGGGGGAACACCGGGGAGCTGTTTTTT
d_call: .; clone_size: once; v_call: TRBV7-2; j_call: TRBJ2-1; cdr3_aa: CASSQTPQTGDEQFF; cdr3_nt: TGTGCCAGCAGCCAGACCCCCCAAACGGGCGATGAGCAGTTCTTC
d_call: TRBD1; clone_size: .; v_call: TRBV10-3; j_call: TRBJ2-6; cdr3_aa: CAIRAGTAGSGANVLTF; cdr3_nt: TGTGCCATCAGGGCCGGGACAGCCGGCTCTGGGGCCAACGTCCTGACTTTC
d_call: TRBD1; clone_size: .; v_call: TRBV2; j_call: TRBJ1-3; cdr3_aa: CASSERQGVRHGNTIYF; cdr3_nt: TGTGCCAGCAGTGAGCGACAGGGGGTGAGACATGGAAACACCATATATTTT
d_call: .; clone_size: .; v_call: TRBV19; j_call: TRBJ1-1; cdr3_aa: CASSSAHRAGTEAFF; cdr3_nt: TGTGCCAGTAGTTCCGCCCACAGGGCAGGCACTGAAGCTTTCTTT
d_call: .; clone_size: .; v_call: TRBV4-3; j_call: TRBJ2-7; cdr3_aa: CASSQGEDREQYF; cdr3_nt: TGCGCCAGCAGCCAAGGGGAGGACCGCGAGCAGTACTTC
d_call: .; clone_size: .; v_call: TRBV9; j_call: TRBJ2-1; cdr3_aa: CASSSVEGGEQFF; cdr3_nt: TGTGCCAGCAGCTCAGTGGAGGGGGGTGAGCAGTTCTTC
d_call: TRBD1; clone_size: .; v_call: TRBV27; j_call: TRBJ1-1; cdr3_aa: CASSSRTGRAAFF; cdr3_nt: TGTGCCAGCAGTTCCCGGACAGGGCGTGCAGCTTTCTTT
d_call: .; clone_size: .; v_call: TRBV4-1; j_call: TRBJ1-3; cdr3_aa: CASSPGHAGNTIYF; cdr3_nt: TGCGCCAGCAGCCCGGGACACGCTGGAAACACCATATATTTT
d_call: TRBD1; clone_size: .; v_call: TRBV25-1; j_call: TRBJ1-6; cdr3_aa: CASSDRGQGSSPLHF; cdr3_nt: TGTGCCAGCAGTGATAGGGGACAGGGTAGTTCACCCCTCCACTTT
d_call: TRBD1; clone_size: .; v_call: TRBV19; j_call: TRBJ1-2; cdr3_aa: CASSISVGGQFYGYTF; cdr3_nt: TGTGCCAGTAGTATCTCGGTTGGGGGACAGTTCTATGGCTACACCTTC
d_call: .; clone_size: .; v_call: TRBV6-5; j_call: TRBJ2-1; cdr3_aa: CASSPRLGNEQFF; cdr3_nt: TGTGCCAGCAGCCCCCGGCTAGGGAATGAGCAGTTCTTC
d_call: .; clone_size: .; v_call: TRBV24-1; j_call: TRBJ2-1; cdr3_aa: CATSDSGTPSGEQFF; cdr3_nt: TGTGCCACCAGTGATTCCGGGACCCCCTCCGGGGAGCAGTTCTTC
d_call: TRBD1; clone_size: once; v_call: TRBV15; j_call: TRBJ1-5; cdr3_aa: CATSRESDRAGQPQHF; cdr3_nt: TGTGCCACCAGCAGAGAATCCGACAGGGCTGGTCAGCCCCAGCATTTT
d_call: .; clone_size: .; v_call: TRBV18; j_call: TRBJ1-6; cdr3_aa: CASSGAQYYNSPLHF; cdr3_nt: TGTGCCAGCTCAGGCGCACAGTATTATAATTCACCCCTCCACTTT
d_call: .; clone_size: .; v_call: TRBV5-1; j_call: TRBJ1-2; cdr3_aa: CASSLRGEDYGYTF; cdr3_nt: TGCGCCAGCAGCTTGCGGGGGGAGGACTATGGCTACACCTTC
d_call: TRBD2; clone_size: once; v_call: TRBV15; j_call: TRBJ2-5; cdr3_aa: CATSGRGGSETQYF; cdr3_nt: TGTGCCACCAGCGGGAGAGGCGGGAGTGAGACCCAGTACTTC
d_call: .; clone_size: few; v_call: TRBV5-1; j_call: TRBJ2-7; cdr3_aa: CASSLTDGSYEQYF; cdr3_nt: TGCGCCAGCAGCTTGACAGACGGCTCCTACGAGCAGTACTTC
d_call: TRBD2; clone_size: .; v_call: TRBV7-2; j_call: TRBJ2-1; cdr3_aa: CASSPSSGGPGFNEQFF; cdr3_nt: TGTGCCAGCAGCCCCTCTAGCGGGGGGCCGGGATTCAATGAGCAGTTCTTC
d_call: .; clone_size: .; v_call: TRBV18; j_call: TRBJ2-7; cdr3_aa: CASSNSYEQYF; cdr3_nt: TGTGCCAGCTCGAACTCCTACGAGCAGTACTTC
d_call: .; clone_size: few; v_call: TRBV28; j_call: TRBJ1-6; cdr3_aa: CASSLPLGGRALHF; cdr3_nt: TGTGCCAGCAGTTTACCGTTAGGGGGACGGGCCCTCCACTTT
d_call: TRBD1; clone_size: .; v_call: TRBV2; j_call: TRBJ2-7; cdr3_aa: CASSDLGRGSYEQYF; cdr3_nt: TGTGCCAGCAGTGATCTGGGCAGGGGGTCCTACGAGCAGTACTTC
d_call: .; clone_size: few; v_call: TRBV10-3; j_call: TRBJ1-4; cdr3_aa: CAISESAQGQLNEKLFF; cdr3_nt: TGTGCCATCAGTGAGTCGGCACAGGGCCAACTTAATGAAAAACTGTTTTTT
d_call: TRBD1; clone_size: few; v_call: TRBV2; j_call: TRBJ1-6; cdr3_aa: CASSEGRGRSPLHF; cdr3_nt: TGTGCCAGCAGTGAAGGCAGGGGGCGTTCACCCCTCCACTTT
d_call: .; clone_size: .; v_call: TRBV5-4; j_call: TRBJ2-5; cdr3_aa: CASSSMGPRETQYF; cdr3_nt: TGTGCCAGCAGCTCTATGGGACCCAGAGAGACCCAGTACTTC
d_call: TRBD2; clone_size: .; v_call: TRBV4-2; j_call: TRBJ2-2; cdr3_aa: CASSQRPGRGDTGELFF; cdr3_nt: TGTGCCAGCAGCCAACGCCCCGGGCGGGGGGATACCGGGGAGCTGTTTTTT
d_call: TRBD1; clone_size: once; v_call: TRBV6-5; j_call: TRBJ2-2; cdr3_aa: CASRGQGAAGELFF; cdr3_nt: TGTGCCAGCAGGGGGCAGGGGGCCGCCGGGGAGCTGTTTTTT
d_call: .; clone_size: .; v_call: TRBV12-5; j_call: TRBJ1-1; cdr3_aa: CASGSRGGTEAFF; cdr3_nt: TGTGCTAGTGGTTCCCGGGGGGGCACTGAAGCTTTCTTT
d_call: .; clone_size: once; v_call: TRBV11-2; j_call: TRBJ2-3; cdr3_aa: CASSLGSGPSTDTQYF; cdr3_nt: TGTGCCAGCAGCTTAGGAAGCGGGCCTAGCACAGATACGCAGTATTTT
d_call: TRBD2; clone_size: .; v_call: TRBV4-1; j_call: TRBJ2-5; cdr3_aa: CASSHLAAREETQYF; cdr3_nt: TGCGCCAGCAGCCATCTAGCGGCGAGAGAAGAGACCCAGTACTTC
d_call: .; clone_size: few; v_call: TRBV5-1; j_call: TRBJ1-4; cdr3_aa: CASSSRTPEGEKLFF; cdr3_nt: TGCGCCAGCAGCTCCCGGACCCCCGAGGGTGAAAAACTGTTTTTT
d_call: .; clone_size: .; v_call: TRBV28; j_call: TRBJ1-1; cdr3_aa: CASSLPGVAEAFF; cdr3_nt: TGTGCCAGCAGTTTACCGGGGGTCGCTGAAGCTTTCTTT
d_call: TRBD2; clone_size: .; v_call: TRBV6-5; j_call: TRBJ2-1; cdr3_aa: CASSYSGGGAYNEQFF; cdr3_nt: TGTGCCAGCAGTTACTCTGGGGGAGGGGCCTACAATGAGCAGTTCTTC
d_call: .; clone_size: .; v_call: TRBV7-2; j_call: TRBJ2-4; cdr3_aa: CASSSPGRRDIQYF; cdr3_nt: TGTGCCAGCAGCTCACCGGGACGGAGGGACATTCAGTACTTC